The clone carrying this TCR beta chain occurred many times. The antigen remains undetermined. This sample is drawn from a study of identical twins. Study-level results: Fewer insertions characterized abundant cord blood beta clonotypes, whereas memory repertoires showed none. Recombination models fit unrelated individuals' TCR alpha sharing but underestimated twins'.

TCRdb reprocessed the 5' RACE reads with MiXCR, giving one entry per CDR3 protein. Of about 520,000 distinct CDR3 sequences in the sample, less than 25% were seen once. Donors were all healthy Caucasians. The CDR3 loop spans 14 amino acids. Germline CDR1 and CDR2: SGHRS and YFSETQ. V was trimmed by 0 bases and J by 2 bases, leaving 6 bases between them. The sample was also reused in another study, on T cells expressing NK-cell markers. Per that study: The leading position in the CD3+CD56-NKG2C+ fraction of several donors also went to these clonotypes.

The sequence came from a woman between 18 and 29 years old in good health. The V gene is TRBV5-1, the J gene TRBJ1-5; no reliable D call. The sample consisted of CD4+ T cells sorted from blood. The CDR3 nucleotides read TGCGCCAGCAGCTTGGACGGACGCAATCAGCCCCAGCATTTT. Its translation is CASSLDGRNQPQHF.